The next 10 T cell receptor beta chains were all read from a single sample in a study of persistence of HIV-infected CD4 T cells. This was the immunoSEQ version 4 assay in survey mode. Clones were sequenced by immunoSEQ multiplex PCR, and TCRdb holds only the in-frame ones, with some missing. The sample holds more than 30,000 clones, approximately 80% seen once. For these TCRs, the target antigens are not known. Lysates of CMV-infected fibroblasts at 9 to 10 ug/mL stimulated these cells. CD40L-negative CD69-negative CD45RO-high memory CD4+ T cells were sorted as populations depleted of antigen-responding cells. The specimen was CD4+ T cells sorted from PBMCs after 18-hour stimulation, collected from a patient who received antiretroviral therapy. Receptor source: an adult man with HIV who was CMV-seropositive.

The chain is built from TRBV19 and TRBJ2-7; 9 bases match TRBD1. The germline V gene has CDR1 LNHDA and CDR2 SQIVND (reference sequence). This CDR3 is built from 15 residues. V trimming: 3 bases; J trimming: 7 bases; junction bases outside the gene matches: 10. The CDR3 DNA follows: TGTGCCAGTAGTATGGAGGGGACAGGGCTTTCGGAGCAGTACTTC. The encoded protein is CASSMEGTGLSEQYF.

The CDR3 sequence is CAISESGNTEAFF. The CDR3 DNA sequence: TGTGCCATCAGTGAATCGGGGAACACTGAAGCTTTCTTT. The rearrangement uses TRBV10-3 and TRBJ1-1; unclear D gene. Germline V gene data show CDR1 as ENHRY and CDR2 as SYGVKD. This CDR3 is built from 13 residues. Trimming removed 3 bases at V and 1 base at J, with 6 bases between.

The genes are TRBV6-6 and TRBJ2-1; 9 nucleotides agree with TRBD2. Germline V gene data show CDR1 as MNHNY and CDR2 as SVGAGI (reference sequence). Trimming took 9 bases from V and 7 from J; bases not matched to a gene: 4. The CDR3 spans 12 residues. This chain's CDR3 is CASLSGGNEQFF. The DNA for the CDR3 is TGTGCCAGTCTGAGCGGGGGGAATGAGCAGTTCTTC.

CDR3 DNA sequence: TGTGCCAGCAGCCCGAGACAGGGCTCATCGAACACCGGGGAGCTGTTTTTT. Residues: CASSPRQGSSNTGELFF. The rearrangement uses TRBV7-8 and TRBJ2-2, with TRBD1 identical over 7 bases. Trimming took 5 bases from V and 0 from J; bases not matched to a gene: 9. CDR1 and CDR2 (germline): SGHVS, FQNEAQ. This CDR3 spans 17 amino acids.

This clone appeared a single time. The chain joins TRBV10-1 to TRBJ2-7; D remains ambiguous. The CDR3 totals 14 residues. The V end lost 0 bases, the J end lost 0 bases, and 6 bases lay between the germline ends. Germline V gene sequence: CDR1 WNHNN, CDR2 SYGVQD (reference sequence). In nucleotides, the CDR3 is TGCGCCAGCAGTGAGTCGGGCAGCTCCTACGAGCAGTACTTC. This encodes CASSESGSSYEQYF.

This chain connects TRBV5-8 to TRBJ2-3; TRBD2 aligns across 8 bases. In germline, CDR1 is SGHTS, CDR2 YDEGEE. J was trimmed by 4 bases and V by 1 base; bases with no gene match: 2. The CDR3 extends over 14 amino acids. The CDR3 loop reads CASSLNGGADTQYF. The CDR3 bases are TGTGCCAGCAGCTTGAACGGGGGGGCAGATACGCAGTATTTT.

The rearrangement uses TRBV6-6 and TRBJ1-5; tentatively, D is TRBD1 (5 bases). V lost 6 bases and J lost 2, with 5 bases in between. Germline V CDR1 and CDR2: MNHNY, SVGAGI (reference sequence). This CDR3 is 12 amino acids long. In nucleotides, the CDR3 is TGTGCCAGCAGACAGGGCAATCAGCCCCAGCATTTT. Translated: CASRQGNQPQHF.

The rearrangement joins TRBV5-3 to TRBJ2-7, with 9 bases that match TRBD1. TRBV5-3 is noted as an ORF with a role that remains uncertain. V dropped 6 bases and J dropped 2; count of bases not matched to a gene: 12. The length of the CDR3 is 16 residues. CDR3 nucleotides: TGTGCCAGAACCGGACAGGGGCTCAAAAACGCCTACGAGCAGTACTTC. This sequence encodes CARTGQGLKNAYEQYF.

In DNA form, the CDR3 reads TGTGCCAGCAGTCCTTCGAGGGGACAGGGGAACACCGGGGAGCTGTTTTTT. Protein: CASSPSRGQGNTGELFF. The chain recombines TRBV6-6 with TRBJ2-2; 9 bases match TRBD1. The CDR3 has 17 amino acids. From germline, CDR1 is MNHNY and CDR2 SVGAGI (reference sequence). The V gene end was trimmed by 5 bases and the J gene end by 1 base; junction bases not matched to a gene: 8.

This clone was seen only a few times. J is TRBJ2-2 and V is TRBV3-1 (or the pseudogene TRBV3-2); 8 positions agree with TRBD2. CDR3 length equals 13 residues. V trimming: 4 bases; J trimming: 6 bases; junction bases outside the gene matches: 1. CDR1 is LGHDT, CDR2 YNNKEL, per germline (reference sequence). CDR3 loop: CASSLRGAGELFF. The CDR3 DNA reads TGTGCCAGCAGCCTGCGGGGGGCCGGGGAGCTGTTTTTT.